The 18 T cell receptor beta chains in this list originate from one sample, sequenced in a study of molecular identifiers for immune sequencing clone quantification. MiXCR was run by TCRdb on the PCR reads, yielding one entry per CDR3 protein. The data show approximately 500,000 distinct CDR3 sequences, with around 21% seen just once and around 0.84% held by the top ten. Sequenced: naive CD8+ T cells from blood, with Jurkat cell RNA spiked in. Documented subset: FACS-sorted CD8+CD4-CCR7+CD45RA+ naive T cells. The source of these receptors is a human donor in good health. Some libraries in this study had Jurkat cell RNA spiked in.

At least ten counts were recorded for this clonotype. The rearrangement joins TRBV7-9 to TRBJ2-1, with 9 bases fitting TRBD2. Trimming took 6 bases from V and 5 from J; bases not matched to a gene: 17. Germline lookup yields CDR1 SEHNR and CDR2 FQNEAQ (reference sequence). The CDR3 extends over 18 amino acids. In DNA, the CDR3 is TGTGCCAGCAGTCCAGCCCCTCTGGTGCGGGAGGGGCACAATGAGCAGTTCTTC. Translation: CASSPAPLVREGHNEQFF.

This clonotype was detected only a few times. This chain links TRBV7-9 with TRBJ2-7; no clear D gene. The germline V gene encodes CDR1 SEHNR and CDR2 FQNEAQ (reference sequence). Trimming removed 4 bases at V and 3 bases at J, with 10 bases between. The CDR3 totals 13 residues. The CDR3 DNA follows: TGTGCCAGCAGCTACCCGTCGGACTACGAGCAGTACTTC. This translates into CASSYPSDYEQYF.

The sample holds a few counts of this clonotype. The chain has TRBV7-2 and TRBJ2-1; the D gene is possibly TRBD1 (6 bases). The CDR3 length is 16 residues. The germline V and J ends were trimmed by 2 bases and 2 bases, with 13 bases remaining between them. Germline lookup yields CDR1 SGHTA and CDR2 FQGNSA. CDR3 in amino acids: CASSLTAGVTYNEQFF. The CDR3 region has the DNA TGTGCCAGCAGCTTAACGGCAGGGGTAACCTACAATGAGCAGTTCTTC.

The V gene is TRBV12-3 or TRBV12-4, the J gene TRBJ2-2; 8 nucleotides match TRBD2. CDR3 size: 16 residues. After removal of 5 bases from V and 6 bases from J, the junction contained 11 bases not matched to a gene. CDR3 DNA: TGTGCCAGCAGTGACGCTGGGACTAGATTCCCCGGGGAGCTGTTTTTT. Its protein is CASSDAGTRFPGELFF.

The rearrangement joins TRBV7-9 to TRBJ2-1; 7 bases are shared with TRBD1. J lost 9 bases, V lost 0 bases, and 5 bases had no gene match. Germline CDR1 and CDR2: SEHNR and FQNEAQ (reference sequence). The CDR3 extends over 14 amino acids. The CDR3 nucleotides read TGTGCCAGCAGCTTAGCGCTATCAGGGGGTGAGCAGTTCTTC. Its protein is CASSLALSGGEQFF.

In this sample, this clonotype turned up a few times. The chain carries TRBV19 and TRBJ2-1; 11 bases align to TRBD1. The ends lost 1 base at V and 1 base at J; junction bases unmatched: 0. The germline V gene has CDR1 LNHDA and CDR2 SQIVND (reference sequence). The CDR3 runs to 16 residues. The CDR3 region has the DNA TGTGCCAGTAGTATAGGGGACAGGGGGTCCTACAATGAGCAGTTCTTC. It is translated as CASSIGDRGSYNEQFF.

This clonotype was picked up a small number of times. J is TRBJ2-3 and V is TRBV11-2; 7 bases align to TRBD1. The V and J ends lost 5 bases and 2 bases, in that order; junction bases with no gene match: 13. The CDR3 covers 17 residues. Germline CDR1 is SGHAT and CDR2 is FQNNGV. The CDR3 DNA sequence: TGTGCCAGCAGCCTCCACGACAGGGCCGGCTACACAGATACGCAGTATTTT. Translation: CASSLHDRAGYTDTQYF. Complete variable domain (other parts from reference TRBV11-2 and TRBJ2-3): EAGVAQSPRYKIIEKRQSVAFWCNPISGHATLYWYQQILGQGPKLLIQFQNNGVVDDSQLPKDRFSAERLKGVDSTLKIQPAKLEDSAVYLCASSLHDRAGYTDTQYFGPGTRLTVL.

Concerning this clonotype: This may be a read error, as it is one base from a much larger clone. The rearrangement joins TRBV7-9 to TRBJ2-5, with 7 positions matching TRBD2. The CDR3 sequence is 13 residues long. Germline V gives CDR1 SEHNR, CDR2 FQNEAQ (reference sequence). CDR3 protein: CASSRGLEEAQYF. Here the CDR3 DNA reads TGTGCCAGCAGCCGCGGACTAGAAGAGGCCCAGTACTTC.

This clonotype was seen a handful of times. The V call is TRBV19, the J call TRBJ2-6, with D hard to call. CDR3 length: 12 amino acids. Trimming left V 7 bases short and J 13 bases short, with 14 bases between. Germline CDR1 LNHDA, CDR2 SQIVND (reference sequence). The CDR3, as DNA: TGTGCCAGTACCCTGGAAAACTCGGTCCTGACTTTC. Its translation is CASTLENSVLTF.

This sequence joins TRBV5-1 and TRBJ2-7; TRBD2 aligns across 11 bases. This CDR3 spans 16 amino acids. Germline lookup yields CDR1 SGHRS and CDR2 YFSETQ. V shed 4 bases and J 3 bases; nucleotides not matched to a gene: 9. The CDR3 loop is CASSVETSGTLYEQYF. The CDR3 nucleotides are TGCGCCAGCAGCGTAGAGACTAGCGGGACCCTCTACGAGCAGTACTTC.

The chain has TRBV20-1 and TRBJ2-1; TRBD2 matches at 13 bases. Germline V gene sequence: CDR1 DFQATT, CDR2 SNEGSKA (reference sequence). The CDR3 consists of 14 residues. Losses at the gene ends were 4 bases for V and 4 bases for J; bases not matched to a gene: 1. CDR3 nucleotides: TGCAGTGCTACGGGACTAGCGGGGTACAATGAGCAGTTCTTC. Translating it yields CSATGLAGYNEQFF.

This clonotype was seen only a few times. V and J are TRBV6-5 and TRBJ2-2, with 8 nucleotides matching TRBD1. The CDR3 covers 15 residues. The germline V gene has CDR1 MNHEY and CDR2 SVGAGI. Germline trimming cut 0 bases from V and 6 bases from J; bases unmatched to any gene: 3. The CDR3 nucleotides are TGTGCCAGCAGTTACTCCCGACAGGGGTCCGGGGAGCTGTTTTTT. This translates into CASSYSRQGSGELFF.

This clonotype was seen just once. The CDR3: CASTSSATNEKLFF. In nucleotides, the CDR3 is TGTGCCAGCACCTCCAGTGCAACTAATGAAAAACTGTTTTTT. The gene calls are TRBV13 and TRBJ1-4; no definite D call. The CDR3 spans 14 residues. The V end was cut by 7 bases, the J end by 0 bases, with 9 bases between. Germline assignment: CDR1 PRHDT and CDR2 FYEKMQ (reference sequence).

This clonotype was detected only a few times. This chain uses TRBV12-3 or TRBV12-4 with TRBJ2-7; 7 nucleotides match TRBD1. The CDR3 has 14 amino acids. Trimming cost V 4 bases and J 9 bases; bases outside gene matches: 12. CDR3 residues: CASSWTGDLRGQYF. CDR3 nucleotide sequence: TGTGCCAGCAGTTGGACAGGAGATCTACGAGGGCAGTACTTC.

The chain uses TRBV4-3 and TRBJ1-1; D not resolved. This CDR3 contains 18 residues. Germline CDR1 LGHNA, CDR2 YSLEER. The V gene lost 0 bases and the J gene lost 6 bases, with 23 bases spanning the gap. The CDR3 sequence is CASSQEQGRWALAAEAFF. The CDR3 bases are TGCGCCAGCAGCCAAGAACAAGGGAGGTGGGCTCTGGCTGCTGAAGCTTTCTTT.

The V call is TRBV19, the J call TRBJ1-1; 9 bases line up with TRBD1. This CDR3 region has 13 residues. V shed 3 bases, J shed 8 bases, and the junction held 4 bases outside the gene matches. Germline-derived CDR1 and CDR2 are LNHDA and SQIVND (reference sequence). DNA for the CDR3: TGTGCCAGTAGTATTTCAACAGGGGGCGAAGCTTTCTTT. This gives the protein CASSISTGGEAFF.

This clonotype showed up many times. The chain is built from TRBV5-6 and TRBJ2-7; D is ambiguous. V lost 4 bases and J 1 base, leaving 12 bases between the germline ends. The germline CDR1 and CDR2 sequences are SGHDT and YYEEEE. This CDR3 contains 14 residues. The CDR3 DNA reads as TGTGCCAGCAGCCCCGTTTCCACATCCTACGAGCAGTACTTC. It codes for CASSPVSTSYEQYF.

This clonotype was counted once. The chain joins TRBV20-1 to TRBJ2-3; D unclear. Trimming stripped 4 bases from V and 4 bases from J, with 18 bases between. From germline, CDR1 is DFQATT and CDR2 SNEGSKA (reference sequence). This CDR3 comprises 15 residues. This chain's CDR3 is CSANQAVDSSDTQYF. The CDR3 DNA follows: TGCAGTGCTAATCAGGCGGTAGATTCGTCAGATACGCAGTATTTT.